This T cell receptor (beta chain) was documented in a study of blood T cell repertoires in COVID-19. Across the study: Acute and convalescent COVID-19 specimens originated in the United States, Italy and Spain.

In the authors' workflow: Estimated nucleated cell counts came from reference gene primer amplification. Profiling relied on immunoSEQ multiplex PCR, and the TCRdb table lists in-frame clones only, not all of them. V, J and clone size were drawn from that table, and D and trimming were deduced from the DNA. The sample has around 300,000 clones, 86% seen once; the top ten hold around 2.9%. The junction had 8 bases not matched to a gene; V was cut back by 3 bases and J by 7 bases. The CDR3 runs to 14 residues. Germline V gene sequence: CDR1 SEHNR, CDR2 FQNEAQ (reference sequence). V and J are TRBV7-9 and TRBJ1-2, with 7 bases matching TRBD1. This TCR was sampled from a woman aged 30 to 39 with active or convalescent COVID-19. Sequencing was carried out using peripheral blood. The CDR3 spells CASSFRDSRGGYTF. Here the CDR3 DNA reads TGTGCCAGCAGCTTTAGGGACAGCCGAGGTGGCTACACCTTC. The full variable domain, its missing parts supplied by reference TRBV7-9 and TRBJ1-2, is DTGVSQNPRHKITKRGQNVTFRCDPISEHNRLYWYRQTLGQGPEFLTYFQNEAQLEKSRLLSDRFSAERPKGSFSTLEIQRTEQGDSAMYLCASSFRDSRGGYTFGSGTRLTVV.